This T cell receptor (beta chain) was recovered during a study of blood T cell repertoires in COVID-19. Study-wide context: The United States, Italy and Spain supplied acute and convalescent COVID-19 samples. From T cells, B-cell-depleted T cells, or PBMCs came the material, which was cDNA or gDNA.

J lost 8 bases, V lost 4 bases, and 6 bases had no gene match. This CDR3 has 15 residues. Germline V gene lookup returns CDR1 SGHRS and CDR2 YFSETQ. Per the original methods: Reference gene primer amplification gave estimated nucleated cell counts. The method was immunoSEQ multiplex PCR; TCRdb's version includes in-frame clones alone and lacks a portion of them. That table gives V, J and clone size, and the DNA gave D and trimming. The table has roughly 340,000 clones, roughly 90% seen once. Seattle researchers signed up patients amid active infection and tracked them longitudinally. The sequence came from a woman aged 25 to 39 with COVID-19, enrolled during active disease. The sequencing input was peripheral blood. The chain uses TRBV5-1 and TRBJ2-1; 13 nucleotides agree with TRBD2. The CDR3 sequence: CASSLGLAGIYEQFF. CDR3 coding DNA: TGCGCCAGCAGCCTGGGACTAGCGGGGATCTATGAGCAGTTCTTC.